The clone carrying this TCR beta chain was found a few times. Its antigen is unidentified. The data were taken from a study of CD8 T cells in ankylosing spondylitis. Study outcomes and limitations: Earlier reports found some motif variants in synovial fluid and blood in reactive arthritis.

As the method for making TCR beta libraries, quantitative 5'-RACE with molecular barcodes was used. From the 5' RACE reads, TCRdb called clonotypes with MiXCR, one entry per CDR3 protein. The sample gives about 33,000 distinct CDR3 sequences, 14% of which show up once; approximately 40% is in the top ten. The CDR3 contains 13 residues. V and J are TRBV21-1 and TRBJ2-7; whether TRBD1, the table's D call, matches the DNA was not checked. TRBV21-1 is noted as a pseudogene. The sequence was collected from a male donor with ankylosing spondylitis or in good health (not recorded which). Sample: blood. DNA of the CDR3: TGTGCCAGCCCGTGGACAGACTCCTACGAGCAGTACTTC. It yields the protein CASPWTDSYEQYF.